The 16 T cell receptor beta chains given below trace back to one sample, sequenced in a study of shared clonotypes between healthy human individuals. Clones were read by immunoSEQ multiplex PCR, and TCRdb kept only the in-frame ones, dropping some. The sample holds fewer than 200,000 clones; about 93% are singletons and the top ten take 0.067%. Sequencing was done on a sample of naive CD4+ T cells sorted from blood. Described subset: CD45RA+ positively selected. The source of these receptors is a woman aged 25-40 years in good health.

To note about this clone: Other DNA sequences in the sample encode the same CDR3. This chain uses TRBV18 with TRBJ1-6, with TRBD1 matching 10 bases. The CDR3 is 14 amino acids. The J segment lost 10 bases and the V segment lost 2 bases, leaving 2 bases of the junction unmatched. Germline assignment: CDR1 KGHSH and CDR2 LQKENI. The CDR3 protein is CASSPGTGDSPLHF. The CDR3 bases are TGTGCCAGCTCACCAGGGACAGGGGACTCACCCCTCCACTTT.

This chain links TRBV28 with TRBJ2-7; 13 nucleotides match TRBD2. Germline V gene sequence: CDR1 MDHEN, CDR2 SYDVKM. The CDR3 spans 17 residues. J lost 3 bases, V lost 4 bases, and 9 bases had no gene match. CDR3 protein: CASSSLPTSGRSYEQYF. The CDR3 DNA follows: TGTGCCAGCAGTTCCCTCCCGACTAGCGGGAGGAGCTACGAGCAGTACTTC.

This chain connects TRBV6-1 to TRBJ1-1, with unresolved D. From germline, CDR1 is MNHNS and CDR2 SASEGT. The CDR3 has 15 residues. Trimming took 1 base from V and 4 from J, leaving 13 bases between them. CDR3: CASSEVRGLRTEAFF. The CDR3 nucleotides read TGTGCCAGCAGTGAAGTTCGAGGGTTGCGCACTGAAGCTTTCTTT.

V gene TRBV11-2 combines with J gene TRBJ2-7; D remains ambiguous. V gave up 1 base and J gave up 2 bases, with 9 bases separating them. This CDR3 comprises 14 residues. Per the germline V gene, CDR1 is SGHAT and CDR2 is FQNNGV. Here the CDR3 reads CASSLGASPYEQYF. DNA of the CDR3: TGTGCCAGCAGCTTAGGGGCCTCCCCCTACGAGCAGTACTTC. The variable domain in full, completed from reference TRBV11-2 and TRBJ2-7, reads EAGVAQSPRYKIIEKRQSVAFWCNPISGHATLYWYQQILGQGPKLLIQFQNNGVVDDSQLPKDRFSAERLKGVDSTLKIQPAKLEDSAVYLCASSLGASPYEQYFGPGTRLTVT.

The V gene is TRBV6-6, the J gene TRBJ1-5; TRBD1 might be the D (5 bases). Germline V gene sequence: CDR1 MNHNY, CDR2 SVGAGI (reference sequence). Trimming took 7 bases from V and 7 from J, leaving 14 bases between them. CDR3 length: 13 residues. Here the CDR3 reads CASTAGGGQPQHF. CDR3 nucleotides: TGTGCCAGCACAGCCGGGGGGGGGCAGCCCCAGCATTTT.

This chain connects TRBV2 to TRBJ2-2; tentative D call: TRBD2 (5 bases). This CDR3 comprises 13 residues. The V and J ends lost 5 bases and 6 bases respectively, with 10 bases between them. Per germline, CDR1 SNHLY and CDR2 FYNNEI. CDR3 nucleotides: TGTGCCAGCAGTAATAGCGTACCCGGGGAGCTGTTTTTT. Amino acid sequence: CASSNSVPGELFF.

The chain joins TRBV28 to TRBJ2-5; D possibly corresponds to TRBD2 (6 bases). The J call is doubtful: the DNA matches TRBJ2-7 better. The germline gives CDR1 MDHEN, CDR2 SYDVKM. The CDR3 runs to 13 residues. The CDR3 bases are TGTGCCAGCAGGTGGGGGGAGGAAAACGAGCAGTACTTC. It is translated as CASRWGEENEQYF.

The V and J genes are TRBV30 and TRBJ2-5, with 8 bases aligning to TRBD1. Matching the DNA end better, TRBJ2-7 makes the J call doubtful. There are 15 residues in the CDR3. CDR1 and CDR2 (germline): GTSNPN, SVGIG (reference sequence). In DNA, the CDR3 is TGTGCCTGGAGTGTACTGGGGACAGGCTCCTACGAGCAGTACTTC. It is translated as CAWSVLGTGSYEQYF.

The chain joins TRBV20-1 to TRBJ1-2; D is unresolved. This CDR3 contains 11 residues. The germline gives CDR1 DFQATT, CDR2 SNEGSKA (reference sequence). The V end lost 4 bases, the J end lost 5 bases, and 8 bases lay between the germline ends. The CDR3 spells CSANGRYGYTF. The CDR3 region has the DNA TGCAGTGCTAATGGACGGTATGGCTACACCTTC.

This clone was seen a single time. The chain has TRBV10-2 and TRBJ2-7, with TRBD1 matching 8 bases. Germline values: CDR1 WSHSY, CDR2 SAAADI. The CDR3 extends over 16 amino acids. J lost 3 bases, V lost 4 bases, and 11 bases had no gene match. This chain's CDR3 is CASSGTGSSDDYEQYF. For the CDR3, the DNA is TGCGCCAGCAGTGGGACAGGGAGTTCCGACGACTACGAGCAGTACTTC.

This sequence joins TRBV10-3 and TRBJ2-5; TRBD1 matches at 7 bases. The closer fit of TRBJ2-7 to the DNA end suggests the J call may be wrong. From germline, CDR1 is ENHRY and CDR2 SYGVKD. The CDR3 runs 13 residues. The DNA of the CDR3 is TGTGCCATCAGGCAGACAGGGACCTACGAGCAGTACTTC. Translation: CAIRQTGTYEQYF.

This clone appeared once. The rearrangement joins TRBV28 to TRBJ1-6; maybe TRBD1 (6 bases). The CDR3 covers 13 residues. The germline V gene encodes CDR1 MDHEN and CDR2 SYDVKM. V shed 4 bases and J shed 9 bases, with 10 bases lying between them. DNA for the CDR3: TGTGCCAGCAGTTGGGACATCGGTTCACCCCTCCACTTT. Its translation: CASSWDIGSPLHF.

The V call is TRBV5-1, the J call TRBJ1-2, with a tentative D call TRBD1 (6 bases). The CDR3 loop spans 12 amino acids. The germline V gene has CDR1 SGHRS and CDR2 YFSETQ. Deletions cut 4 bases from V and 7 bases from J, with 11 bases between. This chain's CDR3 is CASSRGGVGYTF. DNA of the CDR3: TGCGCCAGCAGCCGCGGGGGCGTTGGCTACACCTTC.

The chain is built from TRBV9 and TRBJ2-3; D possibly corresponds to TRBD2 (5 bases). V gave up 4 bases and J gave up 3 bases, with 15 bases separating them. The CDR3 sequence is 15 residues long. CDR1 and CDR2 (germline): SGDLS, YYNGEE. CDR3 DNA sequence: TGTGCCAGCAGCCCCCGGACTGCTGTTACAGATACGCAGTATTTT. Amino acids: CASSPRTAVTDTQYF. Supplemented by reference TRBV9 and TRBJ2-3, the full variable domain reads DSGVTQTPKHLITATGQRVTLRCSPRSGDLSVYWYQQSLDQGLQFLIQYYNGEERAKGNILERFSAQQFPDLHSELNLSSLELGDSALYFCASSPRTAVTDTQYFGPGTRLTVL.

The chain recombines TRBV5-1 with TRBJ2-3; D is undetermined. The CDR3 covers 13 residues. CDR1 is SGHRS and CDR2 is YFSETQ in the germline V gene. Trimming took off 3 bases at V and 2 bases at J, with 7 bases between the two ends. The CDR3: CASSYPTTDTQYF. CDR3 bases: TGCGCCAGCAGCTACCCGACCACAGATACGCAGTATTTT. The full variable domain, completed using reference TRBV5-1 and TRBJ2-3, is KAGVTQTPRYLIKTRGQQVTLSCSPISGHRSVSWYQQTPGQGLQFLFEYFSETQRNKGNFPGRFSGRQFSNSRSEMNVSTLELGDSALYLCASSYPTTDTQYFGPGTRLTVL.

The chain's CDR3 is CASSSYGQGGTGYTF. CDR3 DNA: TGCGCCAGCAGTTCCTACGGACAAGGAGGTACTGGCTACACCTTC. The chain recombines TRBV10-2 with TRBJ1-2, with a tentative D call TRBD1 (5 bases). Germline assignment: CDR1 WSHSY and CDR2 SAAADI. Trimming stripped 5 bases from V and 7 bases from J, with 20 bases between. The CDR3 runs to 15 residues.